This T cell receptor (beta chain) was captured by sequencing in a study of T cells expressing NK-cell markers (dated by TCRdb to 2019 to 2021). Turning to the overall study: In sorted CD3+CD56+NKG2C+, CD3+CD56+NKG2C- and CD3+CD56-NKG2C+ T-cell subsets from 7 to 9 donors, TCR beta-chain repertoires were profiled. Among the eight sequenced donors, only one was HCMV-seronegative, while the other seven were HCMV-seropositive. All eight donors whose samples were sequenced were randomly selected healthy volunteers, three of them men and five women. Libraries were sequenced as 2 x 150 bp reads on Illumina HiSeq 2000/2500, MiSeq or NextSeq.

TCRdb names Illumina HiSeq 2000 as the instrument used. TCR beta cDNA libraries were prepared using 5'RACE template switching, which introduced a universal primer site and unique molecular identifiers. Synthesis of cDNA was primed from the TCR beta constant segment and was followed by two consecutive PCR amplification steps. The paper's processing steps were these. MIGEC was used to demultiplex reads and group reads by UMI, and MiTCR was used to assemble and quantify clonotypes. Only TCR cDNA sequences supported by at least two reads were kept to exclude erroneous sequences. The tcR package was used for downstream repertoire analysis, and clonotypes were matched between fractions using CDR3 nucleotide sequence together with V segment. VDJmatch was used to annotate antigen specificity against VDJdb, with one amino acid substitution allowed in CDR3. TCRdb reprocessed the sequencing reads and holds a single record per CDR3 protein sequence, with no DNA. The V and J calls here are based on TCRdb, not the publication. The sample table holds roughly 170,000 distinct CDR3 sequences. The biggest ten clones account for approximately 18% of the sample.

Sequences DFQATT (CDR1) and SNEGSKA (CDR2) are obtained from the germline V gene (reference sequence). The CDR3 runs 16 amino acids, cysteine and phenylalanine included. No DNA is listed. HCMV serostatus was determined by detecting HCMV-specific IgG in serum with a commercial ELISA kit. Peripheral blood mononuclear cells were isolated from blood by Ficoll density gradient centrifugation. General conclusions and limits of the study: In several donors, the dominant CD3+CD56+NKG2C+ clonotypes ranked among the top 10 CD8+ clonotypes, making up about 1.0-7.0% of CD8+ T cells. Whether the expanded NKG2C-expressing T cell clones were specific for HCMV antigens remained unclear. Those dominant clonotypes were again the most abundant among CD3+CD56-NKG2C+ cells in several donors, at roughly 25-65%.

Points on this clonotype: There is no known antigen for this receptor.

Material: blood T cells: a sorted CD56 or NKG2C T cell subset, CD4+ or CD8+ T cells, or bulk PBMC T cells (not recorded which). The sequence came from a woman aged 18-69 years in good health. The rearranged segments are TRBV20-1 and TRBJ2-1; TCRdb indicates TRBD1, and absent DNA this call remains unverified. The CDR3 reads CSARDYVTGRMDEQFF.